The T cell receptor (beta chain) described here comes from a study of PD-L1 blockade in urothelial cancer. Study as a whole: Blood samples had a median of about 150,000 T cells.

The assay was immunoSEQ multiplex PCR, and TCRdb's table has in-frame clones only and misses some. The repertoire includes 53,000 or so clones, more than 75% of them detected once, and 16% sits in the top ten. The germline gives CDR1 GTSNPN, CDR2 SVGIG (reference sequence). The V end lost 4 bases, the J end lost 5 bases, and 20 bases lay between the germline ends. The CDR3 consists of 16 residues. This specimen consisted of PBMCs, obtained around atezolizumab (anti-PD-L1) treatment. The clonotype originates from a man in his 60s with urothelial cancer. The rearrangement uses TRBV30 and TRBJ1-4; D is perhaps TRBD1 (6 bases). DNA for the CDR3: TGTGCCTGGACCAGTGCTTTGGGGGCCGGCAATGAAAAACTGTTTTTT. Its protein is CAWTSALGAGNEKLFF.